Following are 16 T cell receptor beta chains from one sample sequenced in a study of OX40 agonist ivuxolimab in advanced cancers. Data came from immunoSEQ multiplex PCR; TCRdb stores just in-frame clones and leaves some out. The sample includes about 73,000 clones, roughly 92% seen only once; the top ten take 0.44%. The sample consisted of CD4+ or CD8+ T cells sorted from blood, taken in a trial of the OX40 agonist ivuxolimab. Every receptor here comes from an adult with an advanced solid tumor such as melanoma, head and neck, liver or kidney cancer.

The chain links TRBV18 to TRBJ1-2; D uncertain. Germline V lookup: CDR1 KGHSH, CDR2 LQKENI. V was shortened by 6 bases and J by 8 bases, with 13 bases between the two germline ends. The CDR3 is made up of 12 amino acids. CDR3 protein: CASSSDVGGYTF. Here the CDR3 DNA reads TGTGCCAGCTCTTCAGATGTGGGAGGCTACACCTTC.

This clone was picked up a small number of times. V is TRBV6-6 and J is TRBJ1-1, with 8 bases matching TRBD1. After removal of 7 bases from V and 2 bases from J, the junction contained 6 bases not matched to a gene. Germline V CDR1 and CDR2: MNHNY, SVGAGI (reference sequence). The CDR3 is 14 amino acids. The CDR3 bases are TGTGCCAGCACCTGGACAGGGCTAAACACTGAAGCTTTCTTT. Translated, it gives CASTWTGLNTEAFF.

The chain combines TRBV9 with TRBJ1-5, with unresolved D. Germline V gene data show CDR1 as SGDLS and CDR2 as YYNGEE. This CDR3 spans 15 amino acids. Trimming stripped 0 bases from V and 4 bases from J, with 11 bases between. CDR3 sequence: CASSVGVGRNQPQHF. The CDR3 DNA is TGTGCCAGCAGCGTAGGGGTTGGACGGAATCAGCCCCAGCATTTT.

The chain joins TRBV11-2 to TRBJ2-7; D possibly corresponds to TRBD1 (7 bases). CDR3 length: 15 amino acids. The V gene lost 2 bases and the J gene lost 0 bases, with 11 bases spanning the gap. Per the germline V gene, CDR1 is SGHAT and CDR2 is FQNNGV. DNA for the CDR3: TGTGCCAGCAGCTTATCAGGGGGGAGCTCCTACGAGCAGTACTTC. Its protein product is CASSLSGGSSYEQYF.

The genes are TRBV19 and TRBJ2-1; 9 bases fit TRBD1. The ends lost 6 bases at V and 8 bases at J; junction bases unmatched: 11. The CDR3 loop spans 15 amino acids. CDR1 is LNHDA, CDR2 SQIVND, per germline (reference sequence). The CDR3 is CASRYGTGSVYEQFF. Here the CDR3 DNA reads TGTGCCAGTAGATATGGGACAGGGTCGGTGTATGAGCAGTTCTTC. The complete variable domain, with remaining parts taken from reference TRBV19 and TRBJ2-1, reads DGGITQSPKYLFRKEGQNVTLSCEQNLNHDAMYWYRQDPGQGLRLIYYSQIVNDFQKGDIAEGYSVSREKKESFPLTVTSAQKNPTAFYLCASRYGTGSVYEQFFGPGTRLTVL.

The CDR3 DNA sequence: TGTGCCAGCAGTTACGGGGACAGGCAGCGGAAGACCCAGTACTTC. Protein: CASSYGDRQRKTQYF. The chain carries TRBV6-5 and TRBJ2-5, with 8 bases that match TRBD1. The CDR3 consists of 15 residues. Germline CDR1 reads MNHEY; CDR2 reads SVGAGI. J lost 6 bases, V lost 2 bases, and 8 bases had no gene match.

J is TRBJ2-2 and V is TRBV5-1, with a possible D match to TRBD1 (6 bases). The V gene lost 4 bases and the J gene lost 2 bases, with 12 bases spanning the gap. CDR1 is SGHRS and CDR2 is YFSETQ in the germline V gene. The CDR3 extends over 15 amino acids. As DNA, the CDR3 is TGCGCCAGCAGCGGACAGACCACAAACACCGGGGAGCTGTTTTTT. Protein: CASSGQTTNTGELFF.

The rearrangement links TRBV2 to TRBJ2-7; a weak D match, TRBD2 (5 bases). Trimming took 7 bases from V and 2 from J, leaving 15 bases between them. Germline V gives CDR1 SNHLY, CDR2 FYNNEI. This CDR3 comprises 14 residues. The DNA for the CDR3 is TGTGCCAGCAAGGCGGACGGAGGACCCTACGAGCAGTACTTC. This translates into CASKADGGPYEQYF.

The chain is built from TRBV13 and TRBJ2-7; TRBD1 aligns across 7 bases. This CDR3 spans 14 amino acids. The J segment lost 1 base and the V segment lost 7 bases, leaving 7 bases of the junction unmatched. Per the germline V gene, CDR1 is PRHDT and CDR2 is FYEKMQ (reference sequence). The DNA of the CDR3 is TGTGCCAGCACCCGGACAGGAGATTCCTACGAGCAGTACTTC. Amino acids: CASTRTGDSYEQYF. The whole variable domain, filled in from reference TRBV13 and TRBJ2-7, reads AAGVIQSPRHLIKEKRETATLKCYPIPRHDTVYWYQQGPGQDPQFLISFYEKMQSDKGSIPDRFSAQQFSDYHSELNMSSLELGDSALYFCASTRTGDSYEQYFGPGTRLTVT.

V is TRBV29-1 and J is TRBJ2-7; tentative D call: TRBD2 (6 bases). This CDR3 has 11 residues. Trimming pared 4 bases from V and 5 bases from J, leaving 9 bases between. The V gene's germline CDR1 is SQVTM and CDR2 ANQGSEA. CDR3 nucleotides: TGCAGCGTTGTGCGGGATCACGAGCAGTACTTC. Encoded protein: CSVVRDHEQYF.

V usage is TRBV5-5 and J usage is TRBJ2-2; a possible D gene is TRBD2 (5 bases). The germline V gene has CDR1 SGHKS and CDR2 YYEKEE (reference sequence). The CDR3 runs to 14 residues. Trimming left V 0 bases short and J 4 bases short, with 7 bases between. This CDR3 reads CASSLERVTGELFF. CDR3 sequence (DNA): TGTGCCAGCAGCTTGGAGAGGGTCACCGGGGAGCTGTTTTTT.

This CDR3 reads CASSLYGGAYEQYF. The CDR3 bases are TGTGCCAGCAGTTTATATGGCGGTGCCTACGAGCAGTACTTC. The chain joins TRBV27 to TRBJ2-7, with D unclear. Trimming shortened V by 1 base and J by 2 bases, and 9 bases separated the two germline ends. This CDR3 spans 14 amino acids. Per the germline V gene, CDR1 is MNHEY and CDR2 is SMNVEV (reference sequence).

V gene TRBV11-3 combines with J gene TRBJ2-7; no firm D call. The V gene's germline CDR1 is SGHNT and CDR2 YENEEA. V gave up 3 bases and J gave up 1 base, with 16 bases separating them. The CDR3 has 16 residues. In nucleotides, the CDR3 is TGTGCCAGCAGCTTGCTGTCGCGACTGGGGTCCTACGAGCAGTACTTC. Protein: CASSLLSRLGSYEQYF. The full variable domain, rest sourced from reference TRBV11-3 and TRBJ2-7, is EAGVVQSPRYKIIEKKQPVAFWCNPISGHNTLYWYLQNLGQGPELLIRYENEEAVDDSQLPKDRFSAERLKGVDSTLKIQPAELGDSAVYLCASSLLSRLGSYEQYFGPGTRLTVT.

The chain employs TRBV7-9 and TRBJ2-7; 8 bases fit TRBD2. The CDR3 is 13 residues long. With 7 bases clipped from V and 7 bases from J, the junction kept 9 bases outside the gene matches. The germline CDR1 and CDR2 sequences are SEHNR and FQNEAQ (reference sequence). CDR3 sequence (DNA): TGTGCCAGCACGCTCAGCGGGAGTGGAGAGCAGTACTTC. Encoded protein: CASTLSGSGEQYF.

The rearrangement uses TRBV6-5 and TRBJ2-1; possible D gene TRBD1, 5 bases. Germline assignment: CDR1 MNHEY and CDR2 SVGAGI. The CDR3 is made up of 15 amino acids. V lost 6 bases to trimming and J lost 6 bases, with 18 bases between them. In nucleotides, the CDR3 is TGTGCCAGCAGCCGGGCAGGGCGGCCTGGCAATGAGCAGTTCTTC. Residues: CASSRAGRPGNEQFF.

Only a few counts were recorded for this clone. The CDR3 spells CASSFPRTYNEQFF. The CDR3 region has the DNA TGTGCCAGCAGCTTCCCCCGGACCTACAATGAGCAGTTCTTC. The rearrangement joins TRBV9 to TRBJ2-1; D is uncertain. There are 14 residues in the CDR3. CDR1 and CDR2 (germline): SGDLS, YYNGEE. Between the trimmed V and J ends, which lost 4 bases and 2 bases, there was a span of 10 bases.